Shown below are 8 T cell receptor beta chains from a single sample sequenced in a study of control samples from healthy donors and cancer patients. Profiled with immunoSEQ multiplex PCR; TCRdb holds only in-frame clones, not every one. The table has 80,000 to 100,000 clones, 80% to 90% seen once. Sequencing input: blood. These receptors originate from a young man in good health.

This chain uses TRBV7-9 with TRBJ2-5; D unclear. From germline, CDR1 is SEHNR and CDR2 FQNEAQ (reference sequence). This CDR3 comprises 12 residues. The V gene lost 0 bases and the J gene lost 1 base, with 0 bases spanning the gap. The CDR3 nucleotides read TGTGCCAGCAGCTTAGCCCAAGAGACCCAGTACTTC. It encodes CASSLAQETQYF.

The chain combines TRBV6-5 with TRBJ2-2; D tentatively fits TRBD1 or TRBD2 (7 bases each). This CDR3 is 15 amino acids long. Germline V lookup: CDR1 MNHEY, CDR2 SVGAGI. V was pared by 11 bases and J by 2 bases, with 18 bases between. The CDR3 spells CASGPGGGNTGELFF. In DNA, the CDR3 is TGTGCCTCTGGGCCAGGGGGGGGCAACACCGGGGAGCTGTTTTTT.

CDR3 sequence (DNA): TGTGCCAGCAGCCATACAGGGGGCGGTCAGCCCCAGCATTTT. It translates to CASSHTGGGQPQHF. The chain couples TRBV3-1 (or the pseudogene TRBV3-2) to TRBJ1-5; 9 bases agree with TRBD1. CDR3 length: 14 residues. CDR1 is LGHDT, CDR2 YNNKEL, per germline (reference sequence). V lost 3 bases to trimming and J lost 6 bases; unmatched junction nucleotides: 3.

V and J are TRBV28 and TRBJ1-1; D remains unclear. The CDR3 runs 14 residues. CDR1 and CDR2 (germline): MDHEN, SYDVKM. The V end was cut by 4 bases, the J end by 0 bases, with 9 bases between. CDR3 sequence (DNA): TGTGCCAGCAGTTCTCCAAGCCTGAACACTGAAGCTTTCTTT. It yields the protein CASSSPSLNTEAFF.

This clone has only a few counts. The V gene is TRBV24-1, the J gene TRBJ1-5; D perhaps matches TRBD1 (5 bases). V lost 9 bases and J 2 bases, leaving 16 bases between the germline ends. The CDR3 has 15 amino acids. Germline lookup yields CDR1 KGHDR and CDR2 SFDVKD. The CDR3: CATGNAGMGNQPQHF. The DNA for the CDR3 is TGTGCCACCGGAAATGCAGGGATGGGCAATCAGCCCCAGCATTTT.

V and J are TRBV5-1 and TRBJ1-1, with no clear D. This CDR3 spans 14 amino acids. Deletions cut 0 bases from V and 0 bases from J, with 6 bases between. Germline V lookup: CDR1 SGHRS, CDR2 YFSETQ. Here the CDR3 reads CASSLGSMNTEAFF. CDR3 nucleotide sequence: TGCGCCAGCAGCTTGGGAAGTATGAACACTGAAGCTTTCTTT.

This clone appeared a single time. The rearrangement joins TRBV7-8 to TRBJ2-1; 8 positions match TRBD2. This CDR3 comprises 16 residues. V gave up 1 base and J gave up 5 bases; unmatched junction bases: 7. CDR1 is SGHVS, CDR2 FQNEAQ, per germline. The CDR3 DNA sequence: TGTGCCAGCAGCTTAGGGCAAGCGGGAGTCAACAATGAGCAGTTCTTC. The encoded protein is CASSLGQAGVNNEQFF. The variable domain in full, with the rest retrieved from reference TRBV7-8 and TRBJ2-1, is GAGVSQSPRYKVAKRGQDVALRCDPISGHVSLFWYQQALGQGPEFLTYFQNEAQLDKSGLPSDRFFAERPEGSVSTLKIQRTQQEDSAVYLCASSLGQAGVNNEQFFGPGTRLTVL.

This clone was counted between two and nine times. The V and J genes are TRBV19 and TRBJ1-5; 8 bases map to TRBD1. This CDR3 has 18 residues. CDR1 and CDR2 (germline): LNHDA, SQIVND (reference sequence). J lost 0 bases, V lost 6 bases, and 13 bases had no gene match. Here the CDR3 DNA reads TGTGCCAGTAGCCCCGGAGGGACAGGAAGCCATAGCAATCAGCCCCAGCATTTT. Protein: CASSPGGTGSHSNQPQHF.